This T cell receptor beta chain was sequenced for a study of STAT5B mutations in CD4+ large granular lymphocyte leukemia. General study points: No patients shared main leukemic clonotypes, though around 27% appeared at low frequency elsewhere. TRBV06-family usage was enriched in top patient clones (8/27) versus controls (2/35). Without putative leukemic clones, patient CD4-sorted repertoires remained more clonal than healthy CD4+ repertoires.

Comment on this clone: The antigen remains undetermined.

The CDR3 is 14 residues long. Trimming removed 3 bases from V and 0 bases from J, with 3 bases in between. Per germline, CDR1 KGHSH and CDR2 LQKENI. TCRdb keeps only in-frame clones here, not all; method: immunoSEQ multiplex PCR. Of about 30,000 clones listed, 78% are singletons. Control samples were healthy donors' buffy coats. The sequenced sample consisted of CD4+ T cells from blood buffy coats. The chain has TRBV18 and TRBJ2-6; D is ambiguous. The TCR sequence derives from a human donor in good health. As DNA, the CDR3 is TGTGCCAGCTCACCGGGCTCTGGGGCCAACGTCCTGACTTTC. This gives the protein CASSPGSGANVLTF.